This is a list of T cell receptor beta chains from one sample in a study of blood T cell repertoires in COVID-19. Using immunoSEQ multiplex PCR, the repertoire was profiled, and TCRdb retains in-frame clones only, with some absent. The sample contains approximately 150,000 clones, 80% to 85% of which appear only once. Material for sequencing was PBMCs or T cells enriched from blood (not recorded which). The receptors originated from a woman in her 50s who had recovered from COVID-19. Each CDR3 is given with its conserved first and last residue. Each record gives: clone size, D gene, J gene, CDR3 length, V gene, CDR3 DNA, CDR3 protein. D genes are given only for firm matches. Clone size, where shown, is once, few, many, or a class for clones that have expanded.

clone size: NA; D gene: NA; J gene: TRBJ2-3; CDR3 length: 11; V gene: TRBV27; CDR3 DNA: TGTGCCAGCAGCTCGGGACAAATCCGGTATTTT; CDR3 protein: CASSSGQIRYF
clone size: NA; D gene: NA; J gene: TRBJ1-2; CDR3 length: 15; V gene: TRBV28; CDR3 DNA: TGTGCCAGCACCCTCCCCTCAGGGGTGGGCTATGGCTACACCTTC; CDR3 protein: CASTLPSGVGYGYTF
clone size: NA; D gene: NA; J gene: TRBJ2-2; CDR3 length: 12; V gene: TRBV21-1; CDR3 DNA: TGTGCCGGACAAGGTTCGGCCGGGGAGCTGTTTTTT; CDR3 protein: CAGQGSAGELFF
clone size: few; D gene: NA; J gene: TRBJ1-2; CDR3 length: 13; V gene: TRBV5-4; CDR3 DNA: TGTGCCAGCAGCCCTGACTACTCCTATGGCTACACCTTC; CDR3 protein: CASSPDYSYGYTF
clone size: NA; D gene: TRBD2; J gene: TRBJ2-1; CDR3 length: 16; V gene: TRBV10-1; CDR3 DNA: TGCGCCAGCAGTGACCCCTCGGGAGGGAATTACAATGAGCAGTTCTTC; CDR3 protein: CASSDPSGGNYNEQFF
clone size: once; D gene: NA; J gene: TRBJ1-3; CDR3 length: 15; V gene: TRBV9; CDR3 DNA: TGTGCCAGCAGCCCCGGCCAGGGGCCTGGAAACACCATATATTTT; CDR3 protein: CASSPGQGPGNTIYF
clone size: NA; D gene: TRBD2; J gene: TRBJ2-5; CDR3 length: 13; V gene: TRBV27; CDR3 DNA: TGTGCCAGCAGTTTAAGGGGAGGGGAGACCCAGTACTTC; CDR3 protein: CASSLRGGETQYF
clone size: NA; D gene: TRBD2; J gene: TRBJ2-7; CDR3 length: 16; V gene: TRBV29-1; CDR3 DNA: TGCAGCGTTAGTTCCGGGACTAGCGGACGACTTTTCGAGCAGTACTTC; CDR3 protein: CSVSSGTSGRLFEQYF
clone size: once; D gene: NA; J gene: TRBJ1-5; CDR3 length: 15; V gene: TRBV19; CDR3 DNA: TGTGCCAGTAGTCCCGAGATCGCGGCAAATCAGCCCCAGCATTTT; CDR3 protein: CASSPEIAANQPQHF
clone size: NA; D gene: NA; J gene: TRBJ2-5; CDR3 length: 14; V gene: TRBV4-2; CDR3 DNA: TGTGCCAGCAGCCAAGTAGGAGGGCAAGAGACCCAGTACTTC; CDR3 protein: CASSQVGGQETQYF
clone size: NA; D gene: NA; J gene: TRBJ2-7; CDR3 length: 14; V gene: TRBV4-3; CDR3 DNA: TGCGCCAGCAGCCCCTACAGGGGGGGTTACGAGCAGTACTTC; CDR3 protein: CASSPYRGGYEQYF
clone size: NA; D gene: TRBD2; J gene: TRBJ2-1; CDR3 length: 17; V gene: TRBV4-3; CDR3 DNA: TGCGCCAGCAGCCAAGACATCGGGAGGAGCTCCTACAATGAGCAGTTCTTC; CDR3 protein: CASSQDIGRSSYNEQFF
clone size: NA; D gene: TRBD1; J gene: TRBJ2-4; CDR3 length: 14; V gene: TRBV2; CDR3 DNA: TGTGCCAGCAGTGAGGGACAGGGGAAAAACATTCAGTACTTC; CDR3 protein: CASSEGQGKNIQYF
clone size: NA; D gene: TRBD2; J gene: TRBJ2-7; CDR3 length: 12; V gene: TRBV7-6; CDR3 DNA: TGTGCCAGCAGCCCCCTAGCGGGAGGGCAGTACTTC; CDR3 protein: CASSPLAGGQYF
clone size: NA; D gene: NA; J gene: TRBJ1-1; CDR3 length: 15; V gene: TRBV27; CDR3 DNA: TGTGCCAGCAGTTTAGCCCGATCCCGGGACACTGAAGCTTTCTTT; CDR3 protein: CASSLARSRDTEAFF
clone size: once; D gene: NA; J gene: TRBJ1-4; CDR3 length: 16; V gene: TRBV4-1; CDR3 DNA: TGCGCCAGCAGCCAAGATAGTGGGAGGATAGGTGAAAAACTGTTTTTT; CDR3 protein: CASSQDSGRIGEKLFF
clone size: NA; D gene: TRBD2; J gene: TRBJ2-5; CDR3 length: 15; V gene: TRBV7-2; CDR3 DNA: TGTGCCAGCAGCTTAGCGCGGGGGAATGGGGAGACCCAGTACTTC; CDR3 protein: CASSLARGNGETQYF
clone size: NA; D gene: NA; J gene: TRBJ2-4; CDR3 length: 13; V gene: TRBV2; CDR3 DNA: TGTGCCAGCAGTGAAGGTCTGGGGCGCATTCAGTACTTC; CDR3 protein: CASSEGLGRIQYF
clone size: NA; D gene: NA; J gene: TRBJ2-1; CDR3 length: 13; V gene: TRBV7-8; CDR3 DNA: TGTGCCAGCAGCCCACTTGGTCCCAATGAGCAGTTCTTC; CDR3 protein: CASSPLGPNEQFF
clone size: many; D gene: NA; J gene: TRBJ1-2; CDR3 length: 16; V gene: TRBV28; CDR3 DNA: TGTGCCAGCAGTTCCCCCTCAGGGTCCCGTAACTATGGCTACACCTTC; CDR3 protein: CASSSPSGSRNYGYTF
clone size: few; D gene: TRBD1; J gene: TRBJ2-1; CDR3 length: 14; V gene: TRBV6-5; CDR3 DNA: TGTGCCAGCATAGGGAGGACAGGGGGCAATGAGCAGTTCTTC; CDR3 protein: CASIGRTGGNEQFF
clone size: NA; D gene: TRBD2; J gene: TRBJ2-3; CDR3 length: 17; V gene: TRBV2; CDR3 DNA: TGTGCCAGCAGACTAGCGGGAGGGTCGAAGGGGATAGGTATGCAGTATTTT; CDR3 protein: CASRLAGGSKGIGMQYF
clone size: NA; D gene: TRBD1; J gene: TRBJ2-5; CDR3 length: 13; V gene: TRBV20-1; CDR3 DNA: TGCAGTGCTAGTGGGGACAGACAAGAGACCCAGTACTTC; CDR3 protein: CSASGDRQETQYF
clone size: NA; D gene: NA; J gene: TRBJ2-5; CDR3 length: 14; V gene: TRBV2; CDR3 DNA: TGTGCCAGCAGTATTTCCAGAAACCAAGAGACCCAGTACTTC; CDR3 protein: CASSISRNQETQYF
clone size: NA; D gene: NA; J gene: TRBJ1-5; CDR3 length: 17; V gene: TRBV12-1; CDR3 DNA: TGTGCCAGCAGCTTCGGACAGGGTGAATGTAGCAATCAGCCCCAGCATTTT; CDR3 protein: CASSFGQGECSNQPQHF
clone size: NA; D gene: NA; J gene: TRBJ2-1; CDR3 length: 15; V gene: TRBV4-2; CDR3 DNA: TGTGCCAGCAGTACTCAGGCTGCGGGGCACAATGAGCAGTTCTTC; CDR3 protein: CASSTQAAGHNEQFF
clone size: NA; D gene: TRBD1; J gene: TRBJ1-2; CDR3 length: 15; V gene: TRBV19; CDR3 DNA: TGTGCCAGTAGTAACGCGGGACAGCCCAACTATGGCTACACCTTC; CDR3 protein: CASSNAGQPNYGYTF
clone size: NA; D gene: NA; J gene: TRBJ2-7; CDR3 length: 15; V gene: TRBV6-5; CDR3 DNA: TGTGCCAGCAGTTACGTAGTTGCAGGAACCTACGAGCAGTACTTC; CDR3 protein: CASSYVVAGTYEQYF
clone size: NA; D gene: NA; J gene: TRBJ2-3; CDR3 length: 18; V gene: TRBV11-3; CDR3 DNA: TGTGCCAGCAGCTTAGGCGGGGTGATTGGAACTAGCAAAGATACGCAGTATTTT; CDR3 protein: CASSLGGVIGTSKDTQYF
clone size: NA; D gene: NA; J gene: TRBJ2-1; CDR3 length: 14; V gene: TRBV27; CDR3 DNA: TGTGCCGCAGGAGGGCCAGGGTCCTACAATGAGCAGTTCTTC; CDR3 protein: CAAGGPGSYNEQFF
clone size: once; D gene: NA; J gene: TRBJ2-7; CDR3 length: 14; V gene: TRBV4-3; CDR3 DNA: TGCGCCAGCAGCCAAGATAGAGGTCCCTACGAGCAGTACTTC; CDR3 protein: CASSQDRGPYEQYF
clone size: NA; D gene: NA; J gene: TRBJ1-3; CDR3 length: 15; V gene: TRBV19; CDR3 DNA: TGTGCCAGTAGTATTTGGGCCGGCGCTGGAAACACCATATATTTT; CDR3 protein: CASSIWAGAGNTIYF
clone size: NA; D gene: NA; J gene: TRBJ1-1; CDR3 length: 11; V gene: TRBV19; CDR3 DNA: TGTGCCAGTAGATTAGGAGGTGAAGCTTTCTTT; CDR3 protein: CASRLGGEAFF
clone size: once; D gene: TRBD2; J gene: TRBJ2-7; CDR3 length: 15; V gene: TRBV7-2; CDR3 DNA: TGTGCCAGCAGCTCTGGACTAGCGGGAGGTTACGAGCAGTACTTC; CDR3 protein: CASSSGLAGGYEQYF
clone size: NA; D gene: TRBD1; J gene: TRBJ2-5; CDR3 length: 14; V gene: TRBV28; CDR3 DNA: TGTGCCAGCGGGCTCCCGACAGGGCGGGAGACCCAGTACTTC; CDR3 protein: CASGLPTGRETQYF
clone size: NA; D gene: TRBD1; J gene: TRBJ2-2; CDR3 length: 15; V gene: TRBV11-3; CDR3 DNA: TGTGCCAGCAGAGGCAGACAGGGTAGTGACGGGGAGCTGTTTTTT; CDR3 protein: CASRGRQGSDGELFF
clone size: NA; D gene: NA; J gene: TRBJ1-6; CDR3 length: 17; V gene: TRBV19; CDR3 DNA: TGTGCCAGTAGTTCCACGGGGGGAGGCTCCTATAATTCACCCCTCCACTTT; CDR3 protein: CASSSTGGGSYNSPLHF
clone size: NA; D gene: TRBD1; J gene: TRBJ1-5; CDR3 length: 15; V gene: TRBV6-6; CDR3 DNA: TGTGCCAGCAGTTACCAAGGACAGGGAAAACAGCCCCAGCATTTT; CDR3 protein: CASSYQGQGKQPQHF
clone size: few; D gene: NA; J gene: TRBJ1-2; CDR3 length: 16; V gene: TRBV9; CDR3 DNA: TGTGCCAGCAGCCCTCGCGGGCCTCCTACTAACTATGGCTACACCTTC; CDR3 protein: CASSPRGPPTNYGYTF
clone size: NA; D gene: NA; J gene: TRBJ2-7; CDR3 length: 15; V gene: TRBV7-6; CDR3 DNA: TGTGCCAGCAGCTCTCCCCCGGACAGTGTATACGAGCAGTACTTC; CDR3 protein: CASSSPPDSVYEQYF
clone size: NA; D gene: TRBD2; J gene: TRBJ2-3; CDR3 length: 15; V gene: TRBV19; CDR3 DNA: TGTGCCAGTAATCGAGGACTAGCGGACACAGATACGCAGTATTTT; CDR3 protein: CASNRGLADTDTQYF
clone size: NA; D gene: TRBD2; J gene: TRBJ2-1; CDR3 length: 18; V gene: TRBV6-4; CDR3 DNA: TGTGCCAGCAGTGACCCCTACCGAAAGCGGGAGGGCCGCGATGAGCAGTTCTTC; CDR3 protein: CASSDPYRKREGRDEQFF
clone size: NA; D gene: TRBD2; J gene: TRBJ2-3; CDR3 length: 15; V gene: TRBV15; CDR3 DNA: TGTGCCACCAGCAGAGACAAACTAGCGACAGATACGCAGTATTTT; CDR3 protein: CATSRDKLATDTQYF
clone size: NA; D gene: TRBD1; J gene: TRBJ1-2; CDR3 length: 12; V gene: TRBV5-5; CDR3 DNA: TGTGCCAGCAGGGGACAGCACTATGGCTACACCTTC; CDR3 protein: CASRGQHYGYTF
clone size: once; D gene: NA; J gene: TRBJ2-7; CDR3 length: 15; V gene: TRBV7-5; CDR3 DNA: TGTGCCAGAAGCCACGGACTAGCGGGCTCCTACGAGCAGTACTTC; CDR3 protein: CARSHGLAGSYEQYF
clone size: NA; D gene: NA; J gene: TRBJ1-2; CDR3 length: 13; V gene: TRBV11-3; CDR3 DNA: TGTGCCAGCATCCCTACCCGGGGATTGGGCTACACCTTC; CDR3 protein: CASIPTRGLGYTF
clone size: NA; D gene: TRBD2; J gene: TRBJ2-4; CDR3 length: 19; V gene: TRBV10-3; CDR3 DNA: TGTGCCATCAGTGAGGCTAGCGGGCCTAGACCTCTAGCCAAAAACATTCAGTACTTC; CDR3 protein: CAISEASGPRPLAKNIQYF
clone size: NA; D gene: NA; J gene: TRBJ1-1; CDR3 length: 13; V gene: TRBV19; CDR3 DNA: TGTGCCAGTAGAATCAGCGGATACACTGAAGCTTTCTTT; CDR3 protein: CASRISGYTEAFF
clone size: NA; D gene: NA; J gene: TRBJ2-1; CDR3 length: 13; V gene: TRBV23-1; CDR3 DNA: TGCGCCAGCAGTCGTGGCTCGTACAATGAGCAGTTCTTC; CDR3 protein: CASSRGSYNEQFF
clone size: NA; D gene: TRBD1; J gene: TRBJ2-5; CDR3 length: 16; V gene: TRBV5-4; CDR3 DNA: TGTGCCAGCAGCACCTGGGACAGGGGGAGGGCAGAGACCCAGTACTTC; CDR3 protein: CASSTWDRGRAETQYF
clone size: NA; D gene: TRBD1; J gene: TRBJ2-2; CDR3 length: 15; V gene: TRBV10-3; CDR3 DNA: TGTGCCATCAGTCGACAGGGGGGAAACACCGGGGAGCTGTTTTTT; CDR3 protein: CAISRQGGNTGELFF